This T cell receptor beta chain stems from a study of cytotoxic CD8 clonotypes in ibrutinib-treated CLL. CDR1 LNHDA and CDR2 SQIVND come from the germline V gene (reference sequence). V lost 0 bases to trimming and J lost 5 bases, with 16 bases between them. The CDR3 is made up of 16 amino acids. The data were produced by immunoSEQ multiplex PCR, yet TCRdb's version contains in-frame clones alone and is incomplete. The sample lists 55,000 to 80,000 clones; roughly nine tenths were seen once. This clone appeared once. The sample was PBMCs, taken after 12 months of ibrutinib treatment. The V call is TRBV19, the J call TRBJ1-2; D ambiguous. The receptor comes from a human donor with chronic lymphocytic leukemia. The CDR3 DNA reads TGTGCCAGTAGTATAGAGCGAAGCTTCTCTCGGTATGGCTACACCTTC. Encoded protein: CASSIERSFSRYGYTF. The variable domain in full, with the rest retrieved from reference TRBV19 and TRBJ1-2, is DGGITQSPKYLFRKEGQNVTLSCEQNLNHDAMYWYRQDPGQGLRLIYYSQIVNDFQKGDIAEGYSVSREKKESFPLTVTSAQKNPTAFYLCASSIERSFSRYGYTFGSGTRLTVV.